This TCR beta chain originates from a study of chemoradiotherapy in HPV16-positive cancers. V lost 2 bases, J lost 5 bases, and 15 bases lay in between. This CDR3 has 15 amino acids. CDR1 and CDR2 (germline): GTSNPN, SVGIG (reference sequence). Clones were sequenced by immunoSEQ multiplex PCR, and TCRdb holds only the in-frame ones, with some missing. The sample has 15,000 or so clones; 70% are singletons. The sequence derives from a human donor with HPV-associated anogenital cancer. The J gene is TRBJ2-2, the V gene TRBV30; the D gene could be TRBD1 or TRBD2 (6 bases each). Source: tumor tissue, taken from a patient who underwent chemoradiotherapy. The CDR3 DNA reads TGTGCCTGGAGTTCGGGGGCGTACAATACCGGGGAGCTGTTTTTT. Protein product: CAWSSGAYNTGELFF. The variable domain in full, completed from reference TRBV30 and TRBJ2-2, reads SQTIHQWPATLVQPVGSPLSLECTVEGTSNPNLYWYRQAAGRGLQLLFYSVGIGQISSEVPQNLSASRPQDRQFILSSKKLLLSDSGFYLCAWSSGAYNTGELFFGEGSRLTVL.